This TCR beta chain appears in the sequencing data of a study of beta chain features in type 1 diabetes. Study outcomes and limitations: Reads derived from cDNA could over-represent cells showing high TCR expression. HLA influence on TCRB rearrangement stayed unresolved here. Fewer insertions but more deletions were seen at VDJ junctions in type 1 diabetes patients. Significant though moderate, a shortening of TCRB CDR3s appeared in all four CD4+ subsets of Type 1 diabetes patients.

Germline V gene sequence: CDR1 LNHDA, CDR2 SQIVND (reference sequence). The CDR3 has 14 residues. The V end was cut by 5 bases, the J end by 2 bases, with 12 bases between. All of the isolated RNA was reverse transcribed, so expressed TCRB transcripts were sequenced. Profiled with immunoSEQ multiplex PCR; TCRdb holds only in-frame clones, not every one. The repertoire holds nearly 700,000 clones, with 13% as singletons. CD4+ naive, central memory, regulatory and stem cell-like memory cells were sorted via CD45RO/CCR7/CD25/CD127/CD95/CD27. This clone was found a few times. What it binds is unknown. The chain has TRBV19 and TRBJ2-5, with a possible D match to TRBD1 (6 bases). Sequencing was carried out using naive CD4+ T cells from blood. The origin of this receptor is a man between 18 and 35 years old with type 1 diabetes. CDR3 coding DNA: TGTGCCAGTAGTTCCGGACAGAAGCAAGAGACCCAGTACTTC. Translating gives CASSSGQKQETQYF.